The sequence of this T cell receptor beta chain was determined in a study of Graves' ophthalmopathy and Graves' hyperthyroidism. Study-wide points: The model flagged ophthalmopathy progression at 70% to 71% sensitivity and 72% to 80% specificity.

Amplified TCR beta CDR3 regions were obtained using RNA transcripts as template. RT-PCR was first run with HTBI primers, then multiplex PCR in a second round. TCRdb recomputed calls from the multiplex PCR reads with MiXCR, one row per CDR3 protein. The sample yields roughly 170,000 distinct CDR3 sequences, around two fifths seen once. CAS ≥3, NOSPECS ≥4, moderate-to-severe activity and duration under 3 months marked donors with ophthalmopathy. The PBMCs were taken from over 9.5 ml of fresh peripheral blood. As regards this clonotype: What it recognizes is unknown.

This CDR3 comprises 11 residues. V was shortened by 0 bases and J by 6 bases, with 4 bases between the two germline ends. CDR1 is SGHRS, CDR2 YFSETQ, per germline. This receptor was taken from a man aged 30 to 39 with Graves' ophthalmopathy. The sample comprised peripheral blood. The genes are TRBV5-1 and TRBJ2-7; no definite D call. The CDR3 reads CASSLASEQYF. Written as DNA, the CDR3 is TGCGCCAGCAGCTTGGCATCCGAGCAGTACTTC.